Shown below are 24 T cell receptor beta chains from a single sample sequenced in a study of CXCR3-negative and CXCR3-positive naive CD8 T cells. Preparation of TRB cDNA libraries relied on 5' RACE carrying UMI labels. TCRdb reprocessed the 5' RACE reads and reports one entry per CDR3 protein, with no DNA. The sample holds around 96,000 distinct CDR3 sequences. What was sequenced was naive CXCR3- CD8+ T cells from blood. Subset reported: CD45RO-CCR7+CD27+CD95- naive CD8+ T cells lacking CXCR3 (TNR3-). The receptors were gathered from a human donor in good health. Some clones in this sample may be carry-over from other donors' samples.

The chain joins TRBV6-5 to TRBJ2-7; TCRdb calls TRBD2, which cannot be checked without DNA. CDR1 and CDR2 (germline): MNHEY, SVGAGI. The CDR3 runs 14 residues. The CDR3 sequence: CASSPTSGLYEQYF.

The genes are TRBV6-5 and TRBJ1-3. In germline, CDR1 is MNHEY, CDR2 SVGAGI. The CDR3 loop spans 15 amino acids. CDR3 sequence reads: CASSQGQGSGNTIYF.

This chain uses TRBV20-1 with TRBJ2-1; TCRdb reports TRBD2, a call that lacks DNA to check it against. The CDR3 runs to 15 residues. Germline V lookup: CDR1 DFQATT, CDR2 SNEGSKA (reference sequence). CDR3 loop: CSARQSGGYYNEQFF.

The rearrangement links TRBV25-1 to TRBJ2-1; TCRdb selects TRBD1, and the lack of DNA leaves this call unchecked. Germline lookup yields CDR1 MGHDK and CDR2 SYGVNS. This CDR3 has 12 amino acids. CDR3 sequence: CASSEGDNEQFF.

The CDR3 protein is CASSQEERAFGTDTQYF. The chain recombines TRBV14 with TRBJ2-3. The CDR3 totals 17 residues. The germline gives CDR1 SGHDN, CDR2 FVKESK.

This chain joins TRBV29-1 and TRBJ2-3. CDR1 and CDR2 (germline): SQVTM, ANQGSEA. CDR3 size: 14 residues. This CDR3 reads CSVVSSGYTDTQYF.

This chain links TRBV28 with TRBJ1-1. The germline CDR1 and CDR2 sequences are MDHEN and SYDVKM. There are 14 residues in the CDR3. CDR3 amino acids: CASSLPGELSEAFF. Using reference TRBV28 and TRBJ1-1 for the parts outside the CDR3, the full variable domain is DVKVTQSSRYLVKRTGEKVFLECVQDMDHENMFWYRQDPGLGLRLIYFSYDVKMKEKGDIPEGYSVSREKKERFSLILESASTNQTSMYLCASSLPGELSEAFFGQGTRLTVV.

The CDR3: CSVEEEGSSYEQYF. The chain employs TRBV29-1 and TRBJ2-7. This CDR3 is built from 14 residues. Germline lookup yields CDR1 SQVTM and CDR2 ANQGSEA.

The CDR3 spells CSVEDWAAGEGETQYF. The chain couples TRBV29-1 to TRBJ2-5; lacking DNA, the TRBD2 call made by TCRdb goes unchecked. CDR1 and CDR2 from the germline V gene are SQVTM and ANQGSEA. The CDR3 length is 16 residues.

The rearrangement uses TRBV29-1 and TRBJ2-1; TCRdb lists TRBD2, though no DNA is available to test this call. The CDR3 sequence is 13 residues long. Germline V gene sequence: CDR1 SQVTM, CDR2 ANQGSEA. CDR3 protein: CSVRGLAGGEQFF.

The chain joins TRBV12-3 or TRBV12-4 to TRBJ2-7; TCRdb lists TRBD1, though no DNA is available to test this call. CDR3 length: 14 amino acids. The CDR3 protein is CASSSGGPAYEQYF.

CDR3 sequence: CASSPTWDRVSSGANVLTF. V is TRBV28 and J is TRBJ2-6; TCRdb proposes TRBD1, but this gene call is untestable without DNA. Germline V CDR1 and CDR2: MDHEN, SYDVKM. The CDR3 runs 19 residues.

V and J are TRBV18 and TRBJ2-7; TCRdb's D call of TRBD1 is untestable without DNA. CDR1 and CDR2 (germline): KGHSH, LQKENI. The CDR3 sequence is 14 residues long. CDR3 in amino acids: CASSPTGDAYEQYF.

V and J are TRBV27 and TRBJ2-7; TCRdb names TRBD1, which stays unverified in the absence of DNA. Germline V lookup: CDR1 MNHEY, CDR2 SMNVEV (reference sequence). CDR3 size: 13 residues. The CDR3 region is CASSLQGAGEQYF.

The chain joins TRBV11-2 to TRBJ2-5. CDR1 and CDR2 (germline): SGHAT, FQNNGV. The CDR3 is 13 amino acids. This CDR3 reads CASSSGSQETQYF.

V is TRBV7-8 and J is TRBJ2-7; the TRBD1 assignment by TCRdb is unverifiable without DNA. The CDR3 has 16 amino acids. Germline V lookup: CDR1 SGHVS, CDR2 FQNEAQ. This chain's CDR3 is CASSLLGIGMSYEQYF.

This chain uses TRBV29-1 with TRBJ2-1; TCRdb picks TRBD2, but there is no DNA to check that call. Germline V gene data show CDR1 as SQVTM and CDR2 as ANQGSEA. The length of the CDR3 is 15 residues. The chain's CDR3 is CSVLESSGSYNEQFF.

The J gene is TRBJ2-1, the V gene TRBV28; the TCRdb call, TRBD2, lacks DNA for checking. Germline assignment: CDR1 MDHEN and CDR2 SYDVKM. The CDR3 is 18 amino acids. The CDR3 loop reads CASSSGLLLAGDYNEQFF.

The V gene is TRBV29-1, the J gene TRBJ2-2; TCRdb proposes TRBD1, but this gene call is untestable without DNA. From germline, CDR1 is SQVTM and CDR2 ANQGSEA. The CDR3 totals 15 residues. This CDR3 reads CSVAGGDRNTGELFF.

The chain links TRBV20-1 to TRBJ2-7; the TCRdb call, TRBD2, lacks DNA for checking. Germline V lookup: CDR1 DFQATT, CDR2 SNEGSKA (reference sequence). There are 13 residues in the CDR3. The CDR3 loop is CSARQSAGYEQYF.

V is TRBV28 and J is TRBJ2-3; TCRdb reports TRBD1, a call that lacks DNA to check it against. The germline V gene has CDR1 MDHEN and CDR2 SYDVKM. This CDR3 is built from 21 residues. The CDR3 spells CASSGSFGTPRLAFGWDTQYF.

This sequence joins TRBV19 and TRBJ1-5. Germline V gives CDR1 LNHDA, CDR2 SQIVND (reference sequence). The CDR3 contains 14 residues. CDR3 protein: CASSIIQTNQPQHF.

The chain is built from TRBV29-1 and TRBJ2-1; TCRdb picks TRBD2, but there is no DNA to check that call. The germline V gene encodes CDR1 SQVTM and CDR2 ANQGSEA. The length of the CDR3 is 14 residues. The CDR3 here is CSVVESGNYNEQFF.

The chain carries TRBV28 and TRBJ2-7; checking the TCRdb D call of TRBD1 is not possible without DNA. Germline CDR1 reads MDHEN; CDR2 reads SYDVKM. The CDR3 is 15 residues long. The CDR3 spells CASDNRRQRQYEQYF.